Listed below are T cell receptor beta chains from one sample, sequenced in a study of blood T cell repertoires in COVID-19. TCRdb keeps only in-frame clones here, not all; method: immunoSEQ multiplex PCR. The sample has around 100,000 clones, about 82% seen once. The source material was peripheral blood. These receptors were collected from a man aged 45-65 years with active or convalescent COVID-19. CDR3s include the opening cysteine and the closing phenylalanine or tryptophan. A D gene is named only where the DNA matches it firmly. Not every row has a clone size; where given, it reads once, few, many or a size class.

- | TRBJ2-1 | TRBD2 | TRBV6-5 | TGTGCCAGCAGTTACTCGATGACTAGCGGATACAATGAGCAGTTCTTC | CASSYSMTSGYNEQFF
- | TRBJ2-3 | TRBD2 | TRBV18 | TGTGCCAGCTCACCACAGATACTAGCGGCCCCCGGGGATACGCAGTATTTT | CASSPQILAAPGDTQYF
- | TRBJ1-1 | - | TRBV7-3 | TGTGCCAGCAGCTTAGCCCACAAGAACACTGAAGCTTTCTTT | CASSLAHKNTEAFF
once | TRBJ2-3 | TRBD1 | TRBV28 | TGTGCCAGCAGTTCCCCGGGACAGGGAATTGTCTCTAGCACAGATACGCAGTATTTT | CASSSPGQGIVSSTDTQYF
- | TRBJ1-4 | - | TRBV7-9 | TGTGCCAGCAGCGCAGTCACAGGCAGAACTAATGAAAAACTGTTTTTT | CASSAVTGRTNEKLFF
- | TRBJ2-7 | - | TRBV5-1 | TGCGCCAGCACCGACTCAGGGTACGAGCAGTACTTC | CASTDSGYEQYF
- | TRBJ1-5 | - | TRBV10-1 | TGCGCCAGCAGTGACTTCAATCAGCCCCAGCATTTT | CASSDFNQPQHF
- | TRBJ1-2 | TRBD1 | TRBV18 | TGTGCCAGCTCACCACCTCCGGGACAGGGGATTCTTAACTATGGCTACACCTTC | CASSPPPGQGILNYGYTF
- | TRBJ2-1 | TRBD2 | TRBV5-6 | TGTGCCAGCAGCTCACCGGGACTAGTATCGGGTGAGCAGTTCTTC | CASSSPGLVSGEQFF
- | TRBJ2-6 | TRBD1 | TRBV5-4 | TGTGCCAGCAGCTTTAAAGGGGGCGCGATTGGTGGGGCCAACGTCCTGACTTTC | CASSFKGGAIGGANVLTF
many | TRBJ1-2 | - | TRBV19 | TGTGCCAGTAGTATTTCTACGGGGGACTATGGCTACACCTTC | CASSISTGDYGYTF
few | TRBJ2-7 | TRBD1 | TRBV24-1 | TGTGCCACCAGTGAGCCTGGACAGGGGGCGAGGGAGCAGTACTTC | CATSEPGQGAREQYF
- | TRBJ1-2 | - | TRBV27 | TGTGCCAGCAGACGTACGGGGGGAATAAGTGGCTACACCTTC | CASRRTGGISGYTF
once | TRBJ2-7 | - | TRBV12-3/TRBV12-4 | TGTGCCAGCAGTTTGGTAACGGGGGTGCAGTACTTC | CASSLVTGVQYF
- | TRBJ2-7 | - | TRBV27 | TGTGCCAGCAGTTTATTGAGTAGCGGCAGCTCGCCGCTGCACTTC | CASSLLSSGSSPLHF
- | TRBJ1-2 | - | TRBV6-1 | TGTGCCAGCAGTGAAATGATGGGGAGCTATGGCTACACCTTC | CASSEMMGSYGYTF
once | TRBJ2-5 | TRBD2 | TRBV5-4 | TGTGCCAGCAGCCTAGCGGGAGGGCAAGAGACCCAGTACTTC | CASSLAGGQETQYF
- | TRBJ2-3 | - | TRBV7-8 | TGTGCCAGCAGCTTAGAGTCGACTAGCACAGATACGCAGTATTTT | CASSLESTSTDTQYF
- | TRBJ2-2 | - | TRBV4-2 | TGTGCCAGCAGCCAAGATGTAGACTTAATAACCGGGGAGCTGTTTTTT | CASSQDVDLITGELFF